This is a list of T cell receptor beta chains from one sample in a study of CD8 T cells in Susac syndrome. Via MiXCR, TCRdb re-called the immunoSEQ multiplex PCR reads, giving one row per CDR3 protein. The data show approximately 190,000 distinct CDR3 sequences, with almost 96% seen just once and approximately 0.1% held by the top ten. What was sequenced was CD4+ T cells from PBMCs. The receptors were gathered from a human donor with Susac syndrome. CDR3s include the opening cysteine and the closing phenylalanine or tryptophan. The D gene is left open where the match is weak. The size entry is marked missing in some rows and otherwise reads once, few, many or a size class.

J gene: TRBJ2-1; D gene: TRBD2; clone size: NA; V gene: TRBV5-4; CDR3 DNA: TGTGCCAGCAGCTTGGAACTAGCGAGATCCTACAATGAGCAGTTCTTC; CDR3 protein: CASSLELARSYNEQFF
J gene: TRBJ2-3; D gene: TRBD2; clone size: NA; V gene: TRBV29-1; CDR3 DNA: TGCAGCGTCGACGGGGGGACAGATACGCAGTATTTT; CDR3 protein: CSVDGGTDTQYF
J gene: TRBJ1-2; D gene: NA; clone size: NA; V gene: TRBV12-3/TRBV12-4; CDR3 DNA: TGTGCCAGCAGCCCAGTTACCGGCTATGGCTACACCTTC; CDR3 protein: CASSPVTGYGYTF
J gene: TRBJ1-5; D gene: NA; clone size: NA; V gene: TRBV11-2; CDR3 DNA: TGTGCCAGCAGCGCGGTGGGGGGTAGCGTGGCGCAGCCCCAGCATTTT; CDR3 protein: CASSAVGGSVAQPQHF
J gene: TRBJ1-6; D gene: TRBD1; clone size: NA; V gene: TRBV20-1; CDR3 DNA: TGCAGTGCTAGCCATCCCTCCGGGACAGGGACGAATTCACCCCTCCACTTT; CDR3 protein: CSASHPSGTGTNSPLHF
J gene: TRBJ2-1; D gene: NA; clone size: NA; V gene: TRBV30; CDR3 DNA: TGTGCCTGGAGTACAGGGAGGTACAATGAGCAGTTCTTC; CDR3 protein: CAWSTGRYNEQFF
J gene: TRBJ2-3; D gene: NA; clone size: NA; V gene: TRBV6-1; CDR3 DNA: TGTGCCAGCAGTGTTAGCACAGATACGCAGTATTTT; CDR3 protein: CASSVSTDTQYF
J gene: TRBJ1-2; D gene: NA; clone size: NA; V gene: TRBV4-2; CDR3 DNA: TGTGCCAGCAGCCAGAGGTTCGGGGGCTACTATGGCTACACCTTC; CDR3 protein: CASSQRFGGYYGYTF
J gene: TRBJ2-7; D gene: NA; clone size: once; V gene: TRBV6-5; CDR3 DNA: TGTGCCAGCAGTAGCGGGCTCGGGCAGTACTTC; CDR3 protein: CASSSGLGQYF
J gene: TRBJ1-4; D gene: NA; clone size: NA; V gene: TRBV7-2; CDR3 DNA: TGTGCCAGCAGCAGAGGGGACGGGTTAAGCGCAACTAATGAAAAACTGTTTTTT; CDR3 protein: CASSRGDGLSATNEKLFF
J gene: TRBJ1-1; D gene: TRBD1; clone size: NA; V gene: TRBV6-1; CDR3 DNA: TGTGCCAGCAGTCCCCTGACAGGGTCGGGTGAAGCTTTCTTT; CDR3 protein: CASSPLTGSGEAFF
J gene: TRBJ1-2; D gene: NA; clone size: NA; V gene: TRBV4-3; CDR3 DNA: TGCGCCAGCAGCCTTGACGGGGGCTACACCTTC; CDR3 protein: CASSLDGGYTF
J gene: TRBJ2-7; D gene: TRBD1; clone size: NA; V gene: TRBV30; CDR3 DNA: TGTGCCTGGAGTAGGGACAGGGCCATCTCCTACGAGCAGTACTTC; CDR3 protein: CAWSRDRAISYEQYF
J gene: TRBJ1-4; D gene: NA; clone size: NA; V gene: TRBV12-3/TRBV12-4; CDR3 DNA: TGTGCCAGCACTCTTGGGGGAGGTTATGAAAAACTGTTTTTT; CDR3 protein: CASTLGGGYEKLFF
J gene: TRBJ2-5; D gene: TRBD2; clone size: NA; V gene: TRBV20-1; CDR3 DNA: TGCGGGTCCGCCATCGGGGGGCAAGAGACCCAGTACTTC; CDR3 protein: CGSAIGGQETQYF